A selection of T cell receptor beta chains follows, all from one sample in a study of CD8+ T cells in alopecia areata. Clones were sequenced by immunoSEQ multiplex PCR, and TCRdb holds only the in-frame ones, with some missing. This sample carries approximately 210,000 clones, under 70% of them seen once, and the ten largest clones take more than 1%. The material was CD4+ T cells sorted from blood, obtained at roughly week 45, from a patient treated with tofacitinib. All receptors come from a human donor with alopecia areata. Each CDR3 is given with its conserved first and last residue. A D gene is named only where the DNA matches it firmly. Not all rows give a size; the values are once, few, many and, for expanded clones, a class.

>.|TRBV5-1|TRBJ1-2|.
CASSSGPTYTF
TGCGCCAGCAGCTCTGGACCAACGTACACCTTC
>.|TRBV7-2|TRBJ2-3|.
CASSLDRAQDTQYF
TGTGCCAGCAGCTTAGACAGGGCTCAAGATACGCAGTATTTT
>.|TRBV29-1|TRBJ2-5|.
CSVENGRETQYF
TGCAGCGTTGAAAACGGACGAGAGACCCAGTACTTC
>.|TRBV14|TRBJ2-7|once
CASSQGLRQYF
TGTGCCAGCAGCCAAGGACTGAGGCAGTACTTC
>.|TRBV2|TRBJ2-1|.
CASSAIQWLSYNEQFF
TGTGCCAGCAGTGCAATTCAGTGGCTCTCCTACAATGAGCAGTTCTTC
>.|TRBV7-2|TRBJ2-5|few
CASSLGGGWETQYF
TGTGCCAGCAGCTTAGGGGGGGGCTGGGAGACCCAGTACTTC
>.|TRBV6-6|TRBJ1-2|.
CASSSNDGYTF
TGTGCCAGCAGTTCCAATGATGGCTACACCTTC
>.|TRBV7-2|TRBJ2-7|few
CASSPPGRYPYEQYF
TGTGCCAGCAGCCCGCCAGGGAGGTACCCCTACGAGCAGTACTTC
>.|TRBV19|TRBJ1-2|.
CASSPQTERYGYTF
TGTGCCAGTAGTCCCCAGACAGAGCGCTATGGCTACACCTTC
>.|TRBV27|TRBJ1-4|.
CASSTTSPATNEKLFF
TGTGCCAGCAGCACTACCTCGCCCGCAACTAATGAAAAACTGTTTTTT
>.|TRBV10-3|TRBJ1-1|.
CAISGVGSDEAFF
TGTGCCATCAGTGGTGTAGGGTCGGATGAAGCTTTCTTT
>TRBD1|TRBV7-9|TRBJ2-1|few
CASSLLGTGDEQFF
TGTGCCAGCAGCCTCCTAGGGACAGGCGATGAGCAGTTCTTC
>.|TRBV29-1|TRBJ1-1|few
CSALGSTNTEAFF
TGCAGCGCCCTGGGGAGCACGAACACTGAAGCTTTCTTT
>.|TRBV5-1|TRBJ2-5|few
CASSLDRVIQETQYF
TGCGCCAGCAGCTTGGACAGAGTAATCCAAGAGACCCAGTACTTC
>.|TRBV2|TRBJ2-7|few
CASRRDTGPEQYF
TGTGCCAGCAGACGCGACACCGGACCCGAGCAGTACTTC
>TRBD1|TRBV5-1|TRBJ2-1|.
CASSLNRGRIDEQFF
TGCGCCAGCAGCCTGAATAGGGGGCGCATCGATGAGCAGTTCTTC
>.|TRBV9|TRBJ2-1|.
CASSVGGSGVYNEQFF
TGTGCCAGCAGCGTAGGGGGTAGCGGCGTATACAATGAGCAGTTCTTC
>.|TRBV5-1|TRBJ2-1|few
CASSTDRTNPYNEQFF
TGCGCCAGCAGCACAGACAGGACTAACCCCTACAATGAGCAGTTCTTC
>TRBD1|TRBV7-2|TRBJ2-7|few
CASSLGMGQGYEQYF
TGTGCCAGCAGCTTAGGGATGGGACAGGGATACGAGCAGTACTTC
>TRBD1|TRBV30|TRBJ2-2|.
CAWKGQGPGELFF
TGTGCCTGGAAGGGACAGGGCCCCGGGGAGCTGTTTTTT
>.|TRBV29-1|TRBJ2-5|.
CSVFLGKRETQYF
TGCAGCGTCTTCCTAGGGAAGAGGGAGACCCAGTACTTC
>TRBD2|TRBV4-2|TRBJ2-1|many
CASSQGSGGSYNEQFF
TGTGCCAGCAGCCAAGGTAGCGGGGGATCCTACAATGAGCAGTTCTTC
>TRBD1|TRBV10-2|TRBJ2-3|.
CASSESTGPGTDTQYF
TGCGCCAGCAGTGAGTCGACAGGGCCTGGCACAGATACGCAGTATTTT
>TRBD1|TRBV7-2|TRBJ2-3|.
CASSPQGGDRADTQYF
TGTGCCAGCAGCCCCCAAGGTGGGGACAGGGCTGATACGCAGTATTTT
>.|TRBV29-1|TRBJ1-1|.
CSVSGQPNTEAFF
TGCAGCGTCTCGGGACAACCGAACACTGAAGCTTTCTTT
>.|TRBV9|TRBJ2-7|few
CASSPIGGTTNEQYF
TGTGCCAGCAGCCCCATCGGCGGGACCACCAACGAACAGTACTTC
>TRBD1|TRBV4-3|TRBJ1-2|.
CASSQVVGTAYGYTF
TGCGCCAGCAGCCAAGTTGTAGGGACAGCCTATGGCTACACCTTC
>.|TRBV27|TRBJ1-1|.
CASSLPGSRTEAFF
TGTGCCAGCAGTTTGCCCGGGAGTCGGACTGAAGCTTTCTTT
>TRBD1|TRBV2|TRBJ1-2|.
CASSADRVYGYTF
TGTGCCAGCAGTGCGGACAGGGTCTATGGCTACACCTTC
>TRBD1|TRBV6-6|TRBJ2-5|.
CASNRQGIPQETQYF
TGTGCCAGCAACAGACAGGGCATTCCTCAAGAGACCCAGTACTTC